The sequence of this T cell receptor (beta chain) was determined in a study of PD-1 blockade in mismatch repair-deficient tumors. Study at large: All were previously treated, progressing patients with approximately 12 mismatch repair-deficient cancer types. The study's findings and limits: After pembrolizumab, tumor-resident clones rose rapidly, then generally contracted before radiologic responses.

As to this clone: The target antigen is unknown.

Every patient had mismatch repair deficiency by PCR or immunohistochemistry. Generated by immunoSEQ multiplex PCR, the TCRdb table keeps only in-frame clones and is missing some. The data contain about 39,000 clones, approximately 88% of them seen just once; the ten biggest clones take up around 0.98%. Looked up from germline, CDR1 is MNHEY and CDR2 is SMNVEV (reference sequence). This CDR3 is 13 amino acids long. V dropped 6 bases and J dropped 4; count of bases not matched to a gene: 1. This chain joins TRBV27 and TRBJ1-5; 9 bases line up with TRBD1. The sample consisted of PBMCs, taken roughly 39 weeks after starting pembrolizumab. This receptor was obtained from an adult with mismatch repair-deficient cancer. The CDR3 region has the DNA TGTGCCAGCAGCGGACAGGGGAATCAGCCCCAGCATTTT. Protein product: CASSGQGNQPQHF.